This T cell receptor beta chain derives from a study of somatic mutations in cytotoxic T cells in rheumatoid arthritis. CDR3 length: 13 residues. Germline V gene data show CDR1 as MDHEN and CDR2 as SYDVKM. Germline trimming cut 6 bases from V and 5 bases from J; bases unmatched to any gene: 6. Method: immunoSEQ multiplex PCR; TCRdb's copy keeps in-frame clones and lacks some. Of 4,000 to 5,000 clones listed, approximately 80% were seen once; the top ten hold around 7%. Sequences were obtained from CD8+ T cells sorted from blood. The rearrangement uses TRBV28 and TRBJ2-5, with 7 bases matching TRBD1. This receptor was taken from an adult with rheumatoid arthritis. CDR3 sequence: CASSEQGLETQYF. The CDR3 DNA reads as TGTGCCAGCAGCGAACAGGGGCTCGAGACCCAGTACTTC.